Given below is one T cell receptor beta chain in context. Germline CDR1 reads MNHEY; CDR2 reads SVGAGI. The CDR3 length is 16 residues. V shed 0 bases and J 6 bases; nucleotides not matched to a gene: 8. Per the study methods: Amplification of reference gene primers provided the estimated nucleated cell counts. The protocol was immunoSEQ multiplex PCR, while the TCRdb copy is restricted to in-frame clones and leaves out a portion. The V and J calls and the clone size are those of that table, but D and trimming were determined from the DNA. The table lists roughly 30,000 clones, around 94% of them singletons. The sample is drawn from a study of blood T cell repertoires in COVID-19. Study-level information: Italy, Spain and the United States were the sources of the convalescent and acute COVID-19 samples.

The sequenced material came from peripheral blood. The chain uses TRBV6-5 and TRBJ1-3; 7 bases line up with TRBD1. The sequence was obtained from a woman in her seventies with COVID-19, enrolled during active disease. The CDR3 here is CASSYSDRLGENTIYF. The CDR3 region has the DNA TGTGCCAGCAGTTACTCGGACAGGCTAGGGGAAAACACCATATATTTT.